This is a list of T cell receptor beta chains from one sample in a study of T cell responses to AZD1222 COVID-19 vaccine. TCRdb keeps only in-frame clones here, not all; method: immunoSEQ multiplex PCR. The sample lists roughly 120,000 clones, about 88% occurring once. This specimen was peripheral blood, taken on day 0 of AZD1222 vaccination. These TCRs come from an adult in good health. CDR3s include the opening cysteine and the closing phenylalanine or tryptophan. Fields, in order: V gene, clone size, D gene, J gene, CDR3 DNA, CDR3 protein. D genes are given only for firm matches. Rows may omit the clone size; those that give it use once, few, many or a size class.

TRBV28,NA,NA,TRBJ1-2,TGTGCCAGCAGTCAACGAGGCCTCTATGGCTACACCTTC,CASSQRGLYGYTF
TRBV7-3,NA,NA,TRBJ2-1,TGTGCCAGCAGCCCCACGGGGGCCCAACATGAGCAGTTCTTC,CASSPTGAQHEQFF
TRBV27,few,NA,TRBJ1-6,TGTGCCAGCAGTTTCGATGGGATCGGTTCCTATAATTCACCCCTCCACTTT,CASSFDGIGSYNSPLHF
TRBV2,NA,TRBD1,TRBJ1-5,TGTGCCAGCAGTATTCAGGGGGCAGGGCAGCCCCAGCATTTT,CASSIQGAGQPQHF
TRBV19,NA,TRBD1,TRBJ1-2,TGTGCCAGTAGTGCTCAGGGGGCGCGGTACACCTTC,CASSAQGARYTF
TRBV28,NA,NA,TRBJ2-1,TGTGCCAGCAGTTTACCCTCCTACAATGAGCAGTTCTTC,CASSLPSYNEQFF
TRBV27,once,NA,TRBJ1-1,TGTGCCAGCAGACCTGGCGAGGTGAACACTGAAGCTTTCTTT,CASRPGEVNTEAFF
TRBV7-8,NA,NA,TRBJ2-1,TGTGCCAGCAGCCCTCGGCGCGCGGTCCTCAATGAGCAGTTCTTC,CASSPRRAVLNEQFF
TRBV6-5,NA,NA,TRBJ2-1,TGTGCCAGCATCTTAGGGAGCTCCTACAATGAGCAGTTCTTC,CASILGSSYNEQFF
TRBV28,NA,NA,TRBJ1-4,TGTGCCAGCAGTCGCGCCGGACCGAATGAAAAACTGTTTTTT,CASSRAGPNEKLFF
TRBV21-1,NA,NA,TRBJ2-7,TGTGCCAGCAGCAAAGTAGGTTACGGGGGTGAAGAGCAGTACTTC,CASSKVGYGGEEQYF
TRBV19,NA,NA,TRBJ1-5,TGTGCCAGTAGTATACAGAGCAATCAGCCCCAGCATTTT,CASSIQSNQPQHF